These 27 T cell receptor beta chains share one sample of origin, sequenced in a study of T cell responses to AZD1222 COVID-19 vaccine. TCRdb's table, derived via immunoSEQ multiplex PCR, lists solely in-frame clones and lacks some. Seen here are roughly 70,000 clones, 70% to 90% observed once, and the top ten hold approximately 1.3%. The sequenced sample was peripheral blood, obtained 28 days after the second AZD1222 dose. These TCRs come from an adult who received the AZD1222 COVID-19 vaccine.

The chain recombines TRBV7-2 with TRBJ1-3, with a tentative D call TRBD1 (5 bases). Germline V gene data show CDR1 as SGHTA and CDR2 as FQGNSA. The ends were cut back, 5 bases at V and 2 bases at J, with 16 bases in the middle. The CDR3 is 16 amino acids. The CDR3 sequence: CASSQTRVSAGNTIYF. Here the CDR3 DNA reads TGTGCCAGCAGCCAAACCAGGGTCTCAGCTGGAAACACCATATATTTT.

This clone was picked up one time. The V call is TRBV18, the J call TRBJ1-5; D remains ambiguous. The germline V gene encodes CDR1 KGHSH and CDR2 LQKENI. The CDR3 consists of 16 residues. Trimming cost V 0 bases and J 4 bases, with 13 bases left between them. DNA of the CDR3: TGTGCCAGCTCACCACCCGGAGAGGGCCTAAATCAGCCCCAGCATTTT. Translated, it gives CASSPPGEGLNQPQHF.

CDR3 in DNA: TGTGCCAGCAGCCGGGACAGGCAAGCGGCAGATACGCAGTATTTT. This encodes CASSRDRQAADTQYF. The genes are TRBV6-5 and TRBJ2-3, with 8 bases matching TRBD1. The germline V gene encodes CDR1 MNHEY and CDR2 SVGAGI. There are 15 residues in the CDR3. The trim removed 6 bases at V and 4 bases at J, leaving 9 bases unmatched.

The chain couples TRBV7-9 to TRBJ2-3; TRBD2 might be the D (6 bases). CDR1 and CDR2 from the germline V gene are SEHNR and FQNEAQ (reference sequence). V was trimmed by 5 bases and J by 4 bases, leaving 16 bases between them. This CDR3 region has 15 residues. The CDR3 DNA is TGTGCCAGCAGCCAAATGGCCGGAGGGGCAGATACGCAGTATTTT. It codes for CASSQMAGGADTQYF. Full variable domain (remainder filled in from reference TRBV7-9 and TRBJ2-3): DTGVSQNPRHKITKRGQNVTFRCDPISEHNRLYWYRQTLGQGPEFLTYFQNEAQLEKSRLLSDRFSAERPKGSFSTLEIQRTEQGDSAMYLCASSQMAGGADTQYFGPGTRLTVL.

The chain employs TRBV19 and TRBJ2-2, with TRBD1 matching over 10 bases. The CDR3 consists of 15 residues. The J segment lost 7 bases and the V segment lost 5 bases, leaving 7 bases of the junction unmatched. Germline CDR1 is LNHDA and CDR2 is SQIVND (reference sequence). The CDR3 is CASSSGQGSGGELFF. DNA for the CDR3: TGTGCCAGTAGTTCGGGACAGGGGTCAGGCGGGGAGCTGTTTTTT.

This chain uses TRBV15 with TRBJ1-3; unclear D gene. Germline lookup yields CDR1 LNHNV and CDR2 YYDKDF (reference sequence). The length of the CDR3 is 15 residues. Trimming shortened V by 1 base and J by 0 bases, and 7 bases separated the two germline ends. The CDR3 nucleotides read TGTGCCACCAGCAGAGGTAGAGCCTCTGGAAACACCATATATTTT. Protein sequence: CATSRGRASGNTIYF.

CDR3 amino acids: CASSSGAMNTEAFF. For the CDR3, the DNA is TGTGCCAGCAGTTCGGGGGCCATGAACACTGAAGCTTTCTTT. The chain combines TRBV6-5 with TRBJ1-1, with a tentative D call TRBD1 (6 bases). Trimming cost V 4 bases and J 0 bases, with 9 bases left between them. The CDR3 is made up of 14 amino acids. CDR1 is MNHEY, CDR2 SVGAGI, per germline.

The rearrangement uses TRBV7-9 and TRBJ1-2, with TRBD1 as a possible D gene (5 bases). The CDR3 consists of 14 residues. V lost 1 base and J lost 4, with 10 bases in between. Germline lookup yields CDR1 SEHNR and CDR2 FQNEAQ (reference sequence). As DNA, the CDR3 is TGTGCCAGCAGCTTAGAATTAGGGACCTATGGCTACACCTTC. Translating it yields CASSLELGTYGYTF.

This chain links TRBV27 with TRBJ2-3; 11 positions match TRBD2. V gave up 6 bases and J gave up 4 bases; unmatched junction bases: 6. Germline V CDR1 and CDR2: MNHEY, SMNVEV (reference sequence). The CDR3 covers 15 residues. Here the CDR3 DNA reads TGTGCCAGCAGACTCCTAGCGGGAGGTGCAGATACGCAGTATTTT. Its protein product is CASRLLAGGADTQYF.

The J gene is TRBJ1-5, the V gene TRBV19; 8 bases match TRBD1. Germline values: CDR1 LNHDA, CDR2 SQIVND (reference sequence). The CDR3 is 16 amino acids. J gave up 0 bases and V 5 bases, and 6 bases lay outside the gene matches. The DNA of the CDR3 is TGTGCCAGTAGTCTGGACAGGGTTTATAGCAATCAGCCCCAGCATTTT. Protein sequence: CASSLDRVYSNQPQHF.

The V call is TRBV30, the J call TRBJ1-2, with D maybe TRBD1 (6 bases). Trimming shortened V by 0 bases and J by 4 bases, and 15 bases separated the two germline ends. The CDR3 covers 15 residues. Germline values: CDR1 GTSNPN, CDR2 SVGIG (reference sequence). The CDR3 reads CAWSVNSGAAYGYTF. CDR3 sequence (DNA): TGTGCCTGGAGTGTTAACTCAGGGGCAGCCTATGGCTACACCTTC.

V and J are TRBV7-9 and TRBJ2-7; D remains unclear. Trimming removed 6 bases at V and 2 bases at J, with 17 bases between. The CDR3 covers 15 residues. Looked up from germline, CDR1 is SEHNR and CDR2 is FQNEAQ (reference sequence). The CDR3 nucleotides are TGTGCCAGCAGTTCAGCCCTCCTGGGAACCTACGAGCAGTACTTC. Protein product: CASSSALLGTYEQYF. Full variable domain (rest looked up from reference TRBV7-9 and TRBJ2-7): DTGVSQNPRHKITKRGQNVTFRCDPISEHNRLYWYRQTLGQGPEFLTYFQNEAQLEKSRLLSDRFSAERPKGSFSTLEIQRTEQGDSAMYLCASSSALLGTYEQYFGPGTRLTVT.

This rearrangement joins TRBV7-3 to TRBJ2-1, with 12 bases matching TRBD2. Looked up from germline, CDR1 is SGHTA and CDR2 is FQGTGA. The CDR3 length is 15 residues. The J segment lost 8 bases and the V segment lost 3 bases, leaving 5 bases of the junction unmatched. This CDR3 reads CASSFLAGGLHEQFF. CDR3 coding DNA: TGTGCCAGCAGCTTTCTAGCGGGAGGGTTACATGAGCAGTTCTTC.

This chain joins TRBV7-9 and TRBJ1-1, with D possibly TRBD1 on 5 matching bases. The V gene's germline CDR1 is SEHNR and CDR2 FQNEAQ (reference sequence). The CDR3 consists of 14 residues. V was pared by 1 base and J by 1 base, with 7 bases between. The CDR3 sequence: CASSLEGRNTEAFF. The CDR3, as DNA: TGTGCCAGCAGCTTAGAGGGGAGGAACACTGAAGCTTTCTTT.

CDR3 sequence (DNA): TGTGCCAGCAGTGAAGAGTTTTCCTTCCCGAACACTGAAGCTTTCTTT. It is translated as CASSEEFSFPNTEAFF. V usage is TRBV6-1 and J usage is TRBJ1-1; the D is unclear. The CDR3 is 16 residues long. The germline CDR1 and CDR2 sequences are MNHNS and SASEGT. V lost 1 base and J 1 base, leaving 13 bases between the germline ends.

The genes are TRBV19 and TRBJ1-2; no definite D call. This CDR3 is built from 11 residues. Trimming took off 6 bases at V and 4 bases at J, with 6 bases between the two ends. Germline V CDR1 and CDR2: LNHDA, SQIVND (reference sequence). In DNA, the CDR3 is TGTGCCAGTAGGTACTCCTATGGCTACACCTTC. This translates into CASRYSYGYTF.

The chain carries TRBV7-9 and TRBJ1-2; no reliable D call. CDR3 size: 15 residues. In germline, CDR1 is SEHNR, CDR2 FQNEAQ (reference sequence). With 4 bases removed from V and 0 bases from J, the gap between germline ends came to 12 bases. CDR3 nucleotides: TGTGCCAGCAGCTCGAACCCAGGAGCTAACTATGGCTACACCTTC. Its protein is CASSSNPGANYGYTF.

This chain links TRBV10-1 with TRBJ2-7; D is perhaps TRBD2 (5 bases). CDR1 and CDR2 from the germline V gene are WNHNN and SYGVQD (reference sequence). This CDR3 has 14 residues. The V end lost 2 bases, the J end lost 2 bases, and 10 bases lay between the germline ends. CDR3 loop: CASSERRGTYEQYF. CDR3 nucleotide sequence: TGCGCCAGCAGTGAGAGACGAGGGACCTACGAGCAGTACTTC.

This clone was detected only a few times. The V and J genes are TRBV14 and TRBJ2-7; the match to TRBD2 covers 10 bases. Trimming took 1 base from V and 7 from J; bases not matched to a gene: 4. This CDR3 contains 14 residues. The germline V gene has CDR1 SGHDN and CDR2 FVKESK. Written as DNA, the CDR3 is TGTGCCAGCAGCCAAGGACTAGCGGGTGGAGAGCAGTACTTC. This translates into CASSQGLAGGEQYF.

This sequence joins TRBV15 and TRBJ2-1; D call uncertain. Trimming stripped 1 base from V and 8 bases from J, with 12 bases between. Germline CDR1 is LNHNV and CDR2 is YYDKDF (reference sequence). This CDR3 comprises 14 residues. The CDR3 region has the DNA TGTGCCACCAGCAGAGGTCTAACACCGCATGAGCAGTTCTTC. This translates into CATSRGLTPHEQFF.

This rearrangement joins TRBV19 to TRBJ1-5, with a weak D call TRBD1 (6 bases). There are 15 residues in the CDR3. Germline V gene data show CDR1 as LNHDA and CDR2 as SQIVND (reference sequence). Trimming removed 0 bases from V and 3 bases from J, with 9 bases in between. The CDR3 sequence: CASSIDRGTNQPQHF. The CDR3 region has the DNA TGTGCCAGTAGTATAGACAGGGGTACCAATCAGCCCCAGCATTTT. Full variable domain (missing parts from reference TRBV19 and TRBJ1-5): DGGITQSPKYLFRKEGQNVTLSCEQNLNHDAMYWYRQDPGQGLRLIYYSQIVNDFQKGDIAEGYSVSREKKESFPLTVTSAQKNPTAFYLCASSIDRGTNQPQHFGDGTRLSIL.

V usage is TRBV3-1 (or the pseudogene TRBV3-2) and J usage is TRBJ2-7; a weak D match, TRBD1 (6 bases). This CDR3 contains 16 residues. Germline CDR1 and CDR2: LGHDT and YNNKEL (reference sequence). V lost 1 base and J 6 bases, leaving 19 bases between the germline ends. The CDR3 nucleotides read TGTGCCAGCAGCCAAGCTGGACAGTCTCATGGGGGCGAGCAGTACTTC. Its protein is CASSQAGQSHGGEQYF.

The rearrangement uses TRBV7-2 and TRBJ2-5; weak D call: TRBD2 (6 bases). Germline CDR1 SGHTA, CDR2 FQGNSA. V shed 5 bases and J shed 4 bases, with 17 bases lying between them. There are 15 residues in the CDR3. CDR3 in DNA: TGTGCCAGCAGCCCCCCCGGGGTTAGCGGAGAGACCCAGTACTTC. It yields the protein CASSPPGVSGETQYF.

The J gene is TRBJ1-2, the V gene TRBV11-2; maybe TRBD1 (5 bases). From germline, CDR1 is SGHAT and CDR2 FQNNGV. The CDR3 contains 14 residues. Trimming stripped 1 base from V and 4 bases from J, with 10 bases between. The CDR3, as DNA: TGTGCCAGCAGCTTAGCCGGACACAGCTATGGCTACACCTTC. It specifies CASSLAGHSYGYTF.

By sample fraction, this clone is medium-sized. The V and J genes are TRBV7-3 and TRBJ1-1; the match to TRBD1 covers 7 bases. After removal of 2 bases from V and 12 bases from J, the junction contained 6 bases not matched to a gene. This CDR3 has 12 amino acids. The V gene's germline CDR1 is SGHTA and CDR2 FQGTGA. The CDR3 nucleotides read TGTGCCAGCAGCTTAGGAACAGGGGAAACTTTCTTT. Its protein is CASSLGTGETFF.

This rearrangement joins TRBV6-5 to TRBJ1-2; D uncertain. CDR1 MNHEY and CDR2 SVGAGI come from the germline V gene. V lost 5 bases and J 4 bases, leaving 8 bases between the germline ends. The CDR3 is 12 amino acids. The CDR3 loop is CASSRDRYGYTF. DNA of the CDR3: TGTGCCAGCAGTCGCGACCGCTATGGCTACACCTTC.

The chain employs TRBV6-6 and TRBJ1-1; 7 bases align to TRBD1. The V gene's germline CDR1 is MNHNY and CDR2 SVGAGI (reference sequence). The trim removed 6 bases at V and 1 base at J, leaving 5 bases unmatched. The CDR3 is 14 amino acids. CDR3 in DNA: TGTGCCAGCAGCCACCGACAGGGGAACACTGAAGCTTTCTTT. Protein product: CASSHRQGNTEAFF.